What follows are 19 T cell receptor beta chains derived from one specimen sequenced in a study of kidney transplant recipient with SARS-CoV-2 infection. TCRdb reprocessed the reads with MiXCR, giving one entry per CDR3 protein. This table has fewer than 250,000 distinct CDR3 sequences, 25% to 35% appearing once. The sequences come from a blood sample, collected at baseline and between days 110 and 120 from a kidney transplant recipient. These receptors were taken from a male patient aged 30 to 40 who had COVID-19 and was a kidney transplant recipient. Some T cells may have come from the graft donor.

This clonotype was counted many times. The rearrangement joins TRBV5-8 to TRBJ1-2; D is ambiguous. The CDR3 has 16 amino acids. Germline CDR1 is SGHTS and CDR2 is YDEGEE. The ends were cut back, 7 bases at V and 4 bases at J, with 23 bases in the middle. CDR3 region: CASCPAHPRKTYGYTF. Here the CDR3 DNA reads TGTGCCAGCTGCCCCGCTCATCCACGAAAGACCTATGGCTACACCTTC.

V usage is TRBV19 and J usage is TRBJ2-1, with D possibly matching TRBD1 (5 bases). In germline, CDR1 is LNHDA, CDR2 SQIVND (reference sequence). V was shortened by 5 bases and J by 3 bases, with 11 bases between the two germline ends. The CDR3 has 14 residues. In nucleotides, the CDR3 is TGTGCCAGTAGTTCCCCCAGGGTCTACAATGAGCAGTTCTTC. Protein sequence: CASSSPRVYNEQFF.

This clonotype has a count of ten or more. The chain recombines TRBV18 with TRBJ1-2, with D hard to call. V was pared by 3 bases and J by 8 bases, with 16 bases between. This CDR3 has 14 amino acids. Per germline, CDR1 KGHSH and CDR2 LQKENI. CDR3 sequence reads: CASSPGHSRRGYTF. The CDR3 DNA follows: TGTGCCAGCTCACCCGGGCACAGCCGAAGGGGCTACACCTTC.

Worth noting for this clonotype: This may arise from a read error, as a much more abundant clone is one base away. This chain links TRBV9 with TRBJ1-2; D remains ambiguous. The CDR3 totals 16 residues. The germline CDR1 and CDR2 sequences are SGDLS and YYNGEE. V lost 6 bases, J lost 4 bases, and 22 bases lay in between. The CDR3 spells CASMEVYSRKTYGYTF. CDR3 bases: TGTGCCAGCATGGAAGTGTACTCAAGAAAGACCTATGGCTACACCTTC.

This clonotype has more than one count but fewer than ten. The gene calls are TRBV7-6 and TRBJ1-2; D not certain. Germline CDR1 SGHVS, CDR2 FNYEAQ. V shed 5 bases and J shed 4 bases, with 23 bases lying between them. CDR3 length: 17 amino acids. The CDR3 here is CASSKKCESRKTYGYTF. CDR3 DNA: TGTGCCAGCAGCAAGAAGTGTGAATCTCGAAAGACCTATGGCTACACCTTC. Variable domain in full (rest from reference TRBV7-6 and TRBJ1-2): GAGVSQSPRYKVTKRGQDVALRCDPISGHVSLYWYRQALGQGPEFLTYFNYEAQQDKSGLPNDRFSAERPEGSISTLTIQRTEQRDSAMYRCASSKKCESRKTYGYTFGSGTRLTVV.

In this sample, this clonotype turned up a few times. The chain joins TRBV19 to TRBJ2-7; 15 nucleotides match TRBD2. The V segment lost 5 bases and the J segment 5 bases; nucleotides outside the gene matches: 4. CDR1 LNHDA and CDR2 SQIVND come from the germline V gene (reference sequence). The length of the CDR3 is 15 residues. CDR3 loop: CASSEGLAGGHEQYF. The CDR3 DNA sequence: TGTGCCAGTAGTGAGGGACTAGCGGGAGGTCACGAGCAGTACTTC. The full variable domain, rest sourced from reference TRBV19 and TRBJ2-7, is DGGITQSPKYLFRKEGQNVTLSCEQNLNHDAMYWYRQDPGQGLRLIYYSQIVNDFQKGDIAEGYSVSREKKESFPLTVTSAQKNPTAFYLCASSEGLAGGHEQYFGPGTRLTVT.

This clonotype was detected many times. The chain has TRBV10-3 and TRBJ1-1, with D uncertain. Germline-derived CDR1 and CDR2 are ENHRY and SYGVKD. Trimming stripped 6 bases from V and 8 bases from J, with 13 bases between. The CDR3 consists of 12 residues. The chain's CDR3 is CAISSSREEAFF. CDR3 DNA sequence: TGTGCCATCAGCTCTTCAAGGGAGGAAGCTTTCTTT.

This clonotype has only a few counts. The chain carries TRBV21-1 and TRBJ2-3. TRBV21-1 is an annotated pseudogene. The CDR3 has 17 amino acids. The CDR3 nucleotides read TGTGCCAGCAGACTGAATGTAGCTACAGTCATGCAAGATACGCAGTATTTT. The encoded protein is CASRLNVATVMQDTQYF.

This clonotype occurred many times. The chain couples TRBV5-1 to TRBJ2-5; D tentatively reads TRBD1 or TRBD2 (7 bases each). The V gene lost 2 bases and the J gene lost 5 bases, with 19 bases spanning the gap. This CDR3 is built from 16 residues. Germline loops: CDR1 SGHRS, CDR2 YFSETQ. CDR3 in DNA: TGCGCCAGCAGCTTTGACTCGACAGGGAGGGGGGAGACCCAGTACTTC. This translates into CASSFDSTGRGETQYF.

This clonotype was recorded many times. This sequence joins TRBV4-1 and TRBJ1-5, with TRBD1 matching 7 bases. The CDR3 loop spans 15 amino acids. Germline-derived CDR1 and CDR2 are MGHRA and YSYEKL. Trimming cost V 2 bases and J 1 base; bases outside gene matches: 2. Written as DNA, the CDR3 is TGCGCCAGCAGCCAACCGGGACAGAGCAATCAGCCCCAGCATTTT. The encoded protein is CASSQPGQSNQPQHF.

This clonotype was counted ten times or more. This chain joins TRBV5-4 and TRBJ2-7; tentatively, D is TRBD1 (5 bases). V was trimmed by 4 bases and J by 7 bases, leaving 24 bases between them. The CDR3 has 16 amino acids. Germline V gene data show CDR1 as SGHNT and CDR2 as YYREEE (reference sequence). CDR3 nucleotide sequence: TGTGCCAGCAGCCCTGAGGTAGGGGCTGGGGCGTTTGAGCAGTACTTC. Translating it yields CASSPEVGAGAFEQYF.

The sample holds one count of this clonotype. Since a much larger clone is just one base distant, this may be a read error. V usage is TRBV5-6 and J usage is TRBJ1-5, with no clear D. Germline V gene sequence: CDR1 SGHDT, CDR2 YYEEEE. CDR3 length: 14 amino acids. V was pared by 7 bases and J by 2 bases, with 13 bases between. CDR3 bases: TGTGCCAGCGGCTGGGGTTTCGGCAATCAGCCCCAGCATTTT. Translated, it gives CASGWGFGNQPQHF.

This clonotype was detected only once. Given a much more abundant clone one base away, this may be a read error. This chain uses TRBV2 with TRBJ1-4; 8 bases line up with TRBD1. The CDR3 is 14 amino acids. The V gene's germline CDR1 is SNHLY and CDR2 FYNNEI. Here the CDR3 DNA reads TGTGCCGGCAGTGGACAGGGAGGTTTTGAAAAACTGTTTTTT. Translating gives CAGSGQGGFEKLFF.

This clonotype was seen a single time. This sequence may be a read error, since a much larger clone differs from it by one base. This chain connects TRBV5-5 to TRBJ1-2; D is undetermined. The V end was cut by 7 bases, the J end by 4 bases, with 23 bases between. CDR3 length: 16 residues. Germline V gives CDR1 SGHKS, CDR2 YYEKEE (reference sequence). CDR3 in DNA: TGTGCCAGCTGGGCATTTGCCTCGCGAAAGACCTATGGCTACACCTTC. Translating it yields CASWAFASRKTYGYTF.

Of note for this clonotype: Since a much larger clone is just one base distant, this may be a read error. The conserved phenylalanine or tryptophan is not found at the CDR3 terminus, so this likely reflects a read error. V gene TRBV6-2 or TRBV6-3 combines with J gene TRBJ2-7; 8 bases agree with TRBD1. The germline gives CDR1 MNHEY, CDR2 SVGEGT. The junction had 6 bases not matched to a gene; V was cut back by 5 bases and J by 0 bases. CDR3 length: 15 residues. CDR3 amino acids: CASSTGTGDSYEQYL. Written as DNA, the CDR3 is TGTGCCAGCAGTACCGGGACAGGAGACTCCTACGAGCAGTACCTC.

This clonotype was detected many times. This rearrangement joins TRBV3-1 to TRBJ2-5; 12 bases match TRBD2. After removal of 1 base from V and 4 bases from J, the junction contained 1 base not matched to a gene. This CDR3 has 15 residues. Germline lookup yields CDR1 LGHDT and CDR2 YNNKEL (reference sequence). CDR3 residues: CASSQGLAGAETQYF. For the CDR3, the DNA is TGTGCCAGCAGCCAAGGACTAGCGGGAGCAGAGACCCAGTACTTC.

This clonotype was seen at least ten times. This sequence joins TRBV20-1 and TRBJ2-7, with 10 bases matching TRBD2. Germline trimming cut 3 bases from V and 6 bases from J; bases unmatched to any gene: 11. This CDR3 contains 15 residues. Germline lookup yields CDR1 DFQATT and CDR2 SNEGSKA (reference sequence). CDR3 DNA sequence: TGCAGTGCTAGTAGTCTAGCGGGAGTATTAGGCGAGCAGTACTTC. The encoded protein is CSASSLAGVLGEQYF.

This clonotype was counted ten times or more. The chain carries TRBV12-3 or TRBV12-4 and TRBJ2-5; tentatively, D is TRBD1 (7 bases). Trimming removed 3 bases at V and 7 bases at J, with 21 bases between. The CDR3 contains 16 residues. The CDR3 sequence is CASSFGSGGKRGTQYF. The CDR3 nucleotides are TGTGCCAGCAGTTTTGGCTCAGGGGGGAAGAGGGGGACCCAGTACTTC.

Ten or more counts support this clonotype. This sequence joins TRBV28 and TRBJ2-1; the D is unclear. V was trimmed by 8 bases and J by 0 bases, leaving 8 bases between them. The CDR3 runs 13 residues. The germline V gene encodes CDR1 MDHEN and CDR2 SYDVKM. The CDR3 DNA reads TGTGCCAGCCGCGAGAGCTCCTACAATGAGCAGTTCTTC. Its translation: CASRESSYNEQFF.